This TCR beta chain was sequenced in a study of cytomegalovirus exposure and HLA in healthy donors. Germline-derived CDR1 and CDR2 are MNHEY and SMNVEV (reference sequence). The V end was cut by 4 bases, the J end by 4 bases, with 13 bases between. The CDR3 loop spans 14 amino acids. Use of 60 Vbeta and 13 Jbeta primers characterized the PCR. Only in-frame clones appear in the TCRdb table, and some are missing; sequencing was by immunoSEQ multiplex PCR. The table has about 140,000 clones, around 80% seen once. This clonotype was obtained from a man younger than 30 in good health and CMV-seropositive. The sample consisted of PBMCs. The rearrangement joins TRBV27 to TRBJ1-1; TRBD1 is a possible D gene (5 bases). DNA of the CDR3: TGTGCCAGCAGTTACCAGGGCGGGAGCACTGAAGCTTTCTTT. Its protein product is CASSYQGGSTEAFF.